This T cell receptor beta chain comes out of a study of cytomegalovirus exposure and HLA in healthy donors. General study points: It was reported that the classifier diagnosed cytomegalovirus status with high specificity and sensitivity in both the original and validation cohorts.

To note about this clone: Its antigen is as yet unknown.

Measured with immunoSEQ multiplex PCR; TCRdb has only the in-frame clones, and not every one. The sample yields 150,000 to 200,000 clones, about 96% seen once. CDR1 is SGHDT, CDR2 YYEEEE, per germline. The CDR3 is 13 residues long. V trimming: 3 bases; J trimming: 8 bases; junction bases outside the gene matches: 3. V usage is TRBV5-6 and J usage is TRBJ2-1; 9 bases agree with TRBD1. The clonotype originates from a woman aged 18-30 years in good health and CMV-seronegative. The sequenced sample consisted of PBMCs. CDR3 DNA: TGTGCCAGCAGCTGGGGACAGGGCGATGAGCAGTTCTTC. Residues: CASSWGQGDEQFF. The variable domain in full, with the rest retrieved from reference TRBV5-6 and TRBJ2-1, is DAGVTQSPTHLIKTRGQQVTLRCSPKSGHDTVSWYQQALGQGPQFIFQYYEEEERQRGNFPDRFSGHQFPNYSSELNVNALLLGDSALYLCASSWGQGDEQFFGPGTRLTVL.